One sample yielded the 29 T cell receptor beta chains listed below, sequenced in a study of blood T cell repertoires in COVID-19. Generated by immunoSEQ multiplex PCR, the TCRdb table keeps only in-frame clones and is missing some. The sample holds approximately 170,000 clones, 80% to 90% seen once. Material: PBMCs or T cells enriched from blood (not recorded which). The receptors here all came from a woman under 30 who had recovered from COVID-19.

V is TRBV29-1 and J is TRBJ2-1; possibly TRBD2 for D (6 bases). CDR1 is SQVTM and CDR2 is ANQGSEA in the germline V gene. V was shortened by 6 bases and J by 1 base, with 10 bases between the two germline ends. The CDR3 is 13 residues long. CDR3 region: CSVWRGSYNEQFF. DNA of the CDR3: TGCAGCGTCTGGCGGGGATCCTACAATGAGCAGTTCTTC.

V is TRBV25-1 and J is TRBJ1-3; TRBD1 matches at 7 bases. The V gene's germline CDR1 is MGHDK and CDR2 SYGVNS. V shed 0 bases and J 1 base; nucleotides not matched to a gene: 6. This CDR3 comprises 17 residues. The DNA for the CDR3 is TGTGCCAGCAGTGAATACGCAACAGGGGTTTCTGGAAACACCATATATTTT. Residues: CASSEYATGVSGNTIYF.

The chain combines TRBV9 with TRBJ2-7; a weak D match, TRBD1 (5 bases). This CDR3 contains 14 residues. Trimming left V 0 bases short and J 3 bases short, with 10 bases between. Germline V gives CDR1 SGDLS, CDR2 YYNGEE. The CDR3 sequence is CASSVEGFDYEQYF. The CDR3, as DNA: TGTGCCAGCAGCGTAGAGGGGTTTGACTACGAGCAGTACTTC.

The V gene is TRBV19, the J gene TRBJ1-2, with 12 bases that match TRBD1. This CDR3 has 17 amino acids. Germline CDR1 LNHDA, CDR2 SQIVND (reference sequence). The junction had 11 bases not matched to a gene; V was cut back by 5 bases and J by 4 bases. CDR3 nucleotides: TGTGCCAGTAGTCTCAGTCCCGGGACAGGGGGCAGCTATGGCTACACCTTC. Protein: CASSLSPGTGGSYGYTF.

The rearrangement uses TRBV6-5 and TRBJ2-7, with a tentative D call TRBD1 (6 bases). Germline V CDR1 and CDR2: MNHEY, SVGAGI. The V gene lost 6 bases and the J gene lost 6 bases, with 12 bases spanning the gap. This CDR3 has 12 amino acids. The CDR3 DNA follows: TGTGCCAGCAGCGTAACAGGGAGCGAGCAGTACTTC. The encoded protein is CASSVTGSEQYF.

This chain joins TRBV12-3 or TRBV12-4 and TRBJ1-4, with 7 nucleotides matching TRBD1. Trimming at V came to 9 bases and at J to 10 bases, leaving 11 bases not matched to a gene. The CDR3 consists of 13 residues. Written as DNA, the CDR3 is TGTGCCAGTCGACAGGGAGAGTATCGAAAACTGTTTTTT. Encoded protein: CASRQGEYRKLFF.

This rearrangement joins TRBV18 to TRBJ1-1; D unclear. Looked up from germline, CDR1 is KGHSH and CDR2 is LQKENI. The CDR3 extends over 15 amino acids. Between the trimmed V and J ends, which lost 3 bases and 1 base, there was a span of 12 bases. CDR3 loop: CASSPGVQGNTEAFF. As DNA, the CDR3 is TGTGCCAGCTCACCGGGCGTACAAGGGAACACTGAAGCTTTCTTT.

The table lists this clone with a count of one. The chain carries TRBV11-3 and TRBJ2-2; 13 bases map to TRBD2. The J segment lost 5 bases and the V segment lost 0 bases, leaving 6 bases of the junction unmatched. Germline CDR1 SGHNT, CDR2 YENEEA. The length of the CDR3 is 18 residues. The CDR3 bases are TGTGCCAGCAGCTTAGATGGACTAGCGGGAGTAGGGACCGGGGAGCTGTTTTTT. Its protein product is CASSLDGLAGVGTGELFF.

The chain couples TRBV7-2 to TRBJ2-7; D uncertain. V lost 3 bases and J lost 0, with 6 bases in between. Germline CDR1 reads SGHTA; CDR2 reads FQGNSA. This CDR3 contains 13 residues. CDR3 bases: TGTGCCAGCAGCTTTTTTCGCTCCTACGAGCAGTACTTC. Protein: CASSFFRSYEQYF.

The CDR3 loop is CACLGGGTEAFF. CDR3 in DNA: TGTGCCTGCCTGGGGGGGGGCACTGAAGCTTTCTTT. The V and J genes are TRBV30 and TRBJ1-1, with TRBD1 as a possible D gene (5 bases). This CDR3 contains 12 residues. The V gene's germline CDR1 is GTSNPN and CDR2 SVGIG (reference sequence). The germline V and J ends were trimmed by 6 bases and 4 bases, with 12 bases remaining between them.

The chain is built from TRBV10-3 and TRBJ1-5; 9 nucleotides align to TRBD1. With 9 bases clipped from V and 2 bases from J, the junction kept 5 bases outside the gene matches. Germline V gene sequence: CDR1 ENHRY, CDR2 SYGVKD. This CDR3 spans 14 amino acids. The CDR3 reads CAIRDRDGNQPQHF. The DNA of the CDR3 is TGTGCCATTCGGGACAGGGACGGCAATCAGCCCCAGCATTTT.

The chain recombines TRBV10-1 with TRBJ2-5; 8 bases match TRBD1. Germline loops: CDR1 WNHNN, CDR2 SYGVQD (reference sequence). The CDR3 contains 13 residues. Trimming removed 6 bases from V and 4 bases from J; junction bases left unmatched: 4. This chain's CDR3 is CASSDRGLETQYF. For the CDR3, the DNA is TGCGCCAGCAGCGACAGGGGATTAGAGACCCAGTACTTC.

The gene calls are TRBV2 and TRBJ2-1, with TRBD2 matching 9 bases. Germline assignment: CDR1 SNHLY and CDR2 FYNNEI. The CDR3 is 15 amino acids. V shed 3 bases and J 5 bases; nucleotides not matched to a gene: 5. The CDR3 region is CASSEETSGHNEQFF. Written as DNA, the CDR3 is TGTGCCAGCAGTGAGGAGACTAGCGGACACAATGAGCAGTTCTTC.

This clone has a single count. The chain carries TRBV3-1 (or the pseudogene TRBV3-2) and TRBJ2-7; 10 bases fit TRBD2. J lost 1 base, V lost 0 bases, and 6 bases had no gene match. From germline, CDR1 is LGHDT and CDR2 YNNKEL (reference sequence). This CDR3 has 17 residues. The CDR3 sequence is CASSQELAGGTSYEQYF. The CDR3 nucleotides read TGTGCCAGCAGCCAAGAATTAGCGGGGGGTACTTCCTACGAGCAGTACTTC.

The chain recombines TRBV7-3 with TRBJ2-3; 11 bases agree with TRBD2. The CDR3 covers 16 residues. Germline V gene data show CDR1 as SGHTA and CDR2 as FQGTGA. With 3 bases clipped from V and 2 bases from J, the junction kept 4 bases outside the gene matches. The CDR3 region has the DNA TGTGCCAGCAGCTTCCCACTAGCGGGAGTCACAGATACGCAGTATTTT. Translating gives CASSFPLAGVTDTQYF.

CDR3 sequence reads: CASSLVGVPEKLFF. Here the CDR3 DNA reads TGCGCCAGCAGCTTGGTAGGGGTTCCCGAAAAACTGTTTTTT. The rearrangement joins TRBV5-1 to TRBJ1-4; maybe TRBD1 (5 bases). V gave up 0 bases and J gave up 8 bases, with 11 bases separating them. The CDR3 is 14 amino acids. Germline V gene sequence: CDR1 SGHRS, CDR2 YFSETQ.

The V and J genes are TRBV27 and TRBJ1-2, with 8 bases matching TRBD1. From germline, CDR1 is MNHEY and CDR2 SMNVEV (reference sequence). V shed 7 bases, J shed 7 bases, and the junction held 11 bases outside the gene matches. The CDR3 loop spans 14 amino acids. In nucleotides, the CDR3 is TGTGCCAGCAAAAACACGGACAGGGCGGGTGGCTACACCTTC. Translating it yields CASKNTDRAGGYTF.

The chain uses TRBV4-1 and TRBJ1-2; 10 positions match TRBD1. This CDR3 spans 15 amino acids. Trimming removed 5 bases from V and 4 bases from J; junction bases left unmatched: 7. Germline CDR1 reads MGHRA; CDR2 reads YSYEKL. The CDR3 DNA sequence: TGCGCCAGCAGCTACGGGACAGGGGAAGGCTATGGCTACACCTTC. Its protein product is CASSYGTGEGYGYTF.

The rearrangement links TRBV23-1 to TRBJ1-1; tentatively, D is TRBD1 (5 bases). TRBV23-1 is an open reading frame whose function is uncertain. This CDR3 comprises 16 residues. V gave up 3 bases and J gave up 4 bases, with 18 bases separating them. CDR3 in amino acids: CASSHLYQGKCTEAFF. In DNA, the CDR3 is TGCGCCAGCAGTCACCTATACCAGGGTAAATGCACTGAAGCTTTCTTT.

The chain links TRBV14 to TRBJ1-1; D is perhaps TRBD1 (5 bases). The CDR3 loop spans 12 amino acids. Trimming took off 1 base at V and 10 bases at J, with 10 bases between the two ends. Germline CDR1 is SGHDN and CDR2 is FVKESK. In nucleotides, the CDR3 is TGTGCCAGCAGCCAAGTTTACAGGCCAGCTTTCTTT. Translating it yields CASSQVYRPAFF.

This clone was detected a few times. The chain employs TRBV28 and TRBJ1-6, with D possibly matching TRBD1 (5 bases). V gave up 6 bases and J gave up 9 bases, with 15 bases separating them. The CDR3 extends over 14 amino acids. From germline, CDR1 is MDHEN and CDR2 SYDVKM. CDR3 in DNA: TGTGCCAGCAGGTGGGGCAGTGAAAGTTCACCCCTCCACTTT. Its translation is CASRWGSESSPLHF.

V usage is TRBV19 and J usage is TRBJ1-1; D perhaps matches TRBD1 (6 bases). Trimming took off 5 bases at V and 7 bases at J, with 14 bases between the two ends. The CDR3 spans 13 residues. Germline lookup yields CDR1 LNHDA and CDR2 SQIVND (reference sequence). The CDR3 here is CASSLQGSGEAFF. The CDR3, as DNA: TGTGCCAGTAGTCTTCAGGGGTCGGGTGAAGCTTTCTTT.

The V call is TRBV2, the J call TRBJ2-1, with 8 nucleotides matching TRBD2. Germline V gene lookup returns CDR1 SNHLY and CDR2 FYNNEI. V shed 4 bases and J 3 bases; nucleotides not matched to a gene: 2. The CDR3 runs to 14 residues. The CDR3: CASSATSGYNEQFF. As DNA, the CDR3 is TGTGCCAGCAGTGCTACTAGCGGCTACAATGAGCAGTTCTTC.

In its sample, this clone was seen a few times. The V and J genes are TRBV5-6 and TRBJ1-4; 9 positions agree with TRBD1. CDR1 and CDR2 (germline): SGHDT, YYEEEE. Trimming cost V 3 bases and J 6 bases; bases outside gene matches: 9. The CDR3 runs to 16 residues. In DNA form, the CDR3 reads TGTGCCAGCAGCTCTCCCCGGACAGGGGCGGATGAAAAACTGTTTTTT. Protein product: CASSSPRTGADEKLFF.

The gene calls are TRBV9 and TRBJ2-1, with TRBD1 as a possible D gene (6 bases). CDR1 SGDLS and CDR2 YYNGEE come from the germline V gene. CDR3 length equals 14 residues. Trimming removed 5 bases from V and 8 bases from J, with 17 bases in between. Here the CDR3 reads CASSWRASGDEQFF. CDR3 coding DNA: TGTGCCAGCAGTTGGCGGGCCTCAGGGGATGAGCAGTTCTTC.

The chain has TRBV20-1 and TRBJ1-2; 7 nucleotides align to TRBD1. J was trimmed by 7 bases and V by 3 bases; bases with no gene match: 11. CDR3 length: 14 residues. Germline lookup yields CDR1 DFQATT and CDR2 SNEGSKA (reference sequence). In nucleotides, the CDR3 is TGCAGTGCTAGTCGTAGGGGGCGTCCTGCTGGCTACACCTTC. Its translation: CSASRRGRPAGYTF.

This chain joins TRBV7-6 and TRBJ2-5; 9 bases are shared with TRBD1. The length of the CDR3 is 18 residues. Trimming removed 2 bases from V and 5 bases from J; junction bases left unmatched: 15. In germline, CDR1 is SGHVS, CDR2 FNYEAQ. The DNA of the CDR3 is TGTGCCAGCAGCTTAACAGGGGGCGTTATCAAAGTTGAGGAGACCCAGTACTTC. Protein product: CASSLTGGVIKVEETQYF.

The chain combines TRBV14 with TRBJ1-1, with D perhaps TRBD1 (5 bases). The germline V and J ends were trimmed by 2 bases and 1 base, with 11 bases remaining between them. This CDR3 contains 15 residues. Germline CDR1 and CDR2: SGHDN and FVKESK. CDR3 nucleotides: TGTGCCAGCAGCCAATTTGCGGGGGGGAACACTGAAGCTTTCTTT. Protein: CASSQFAGGNTEAFF.

The chain employs TRBV12-3 or TRBV12-4 and TRBJ2-7; D unresolved. CDR3 length: 11 amino acids. V was cut by 3 bases and J by 5 bases, with 5 bases left in between. CDR3 coding DNA: TGTGCCAGCAGTTTTCGGGACGAGCAGTACTTC. Translation: CASSFRDEQYF.